The 23 T cell receptor beta chains listed next were all sequenced from one sample in a study of vaccination effects on CD4 cells after COVID-19. Antigen specificity for these receptors is unknown. Libraries were prepared by immunoSEQ multiplex PCR; TCRdb keeps only in-frame clonotypes and omits some of them. The sample carries roughly 42,000 clones, under 70% recorded once. ViraFEST expansion of antigen-specific CD4+ T cells with viral peptide pools preceded sequencing. CD4+ T cells were isolated after less than 13 days of culture. Vaccine recipients, nucleocapsid antibody negative, had no prior SARS-CoV-2 infection. Specimen: CD4+ T cells from PBMCs cultured with HCoV-OC43 spike peptides, collected before COVID-19 vaccination. The sample's subset: HCoV-OC43 spike overlapping peptide pool stimulation. The source is a human donor who received a COVID-19 vaccine.

The chain is built from TRBV5-8 and TRBJ1-1; D perhaps matches TRBD1 (5 bases). Per germline, CDR1 SGHTS and CDR2 YDEGEE. V was trimmed by 3 bases and J by 5 bases, leaving 8 bases between them. This CDR3 has 12 amino acids. The CDR3: CASSYGGTEAFF. CDR3 nucleotide sequence: TGTGCCAGCAGCTACGGGGGAACTGAAGCTTTCTTT.

V usage is TRBV18 and J usage is TRBJ1-3, with unresolved D. The V end was cut by 0 bases, the J end by 4 bases, with 4 bases between. This CDR3 has 13 amino acids. CDR1 KGHSH and CDR2 LQKENI come from the germline V gene. The CDR3 protein is CASSPPSGNTIYF. CDR3 nucleotides: TGTGCCAGCTCACCACCATCAGGAAACACCATATATTTT.

The V call is TRBV5-6, the J call TRBJ2-1; 9 bases are a match to TRBD2. The CDR3 sequence is 15 residues long. The germline V gene has CDR1 SGHDT and CDR2 YYEEEE. V dropped 0 bases and J dropped 5; count of bases not matched to a gene: 3. This CDR3 reads CASSLALAGNNEQFF. The CDR3 DNA is TGTGCCAGCAGCTTGGCCCTAGCGGGAAACAATGAGCAGTTCTTC.

In this sample, this clone turned up a few times. The V and J genes are TRBV4-1 and TRBJ2-1, with 8 bases matching TRBD2. The CDR3 totals 19 residues. The junction had 16 bases not matched to a gene; V was cut back by 1 base and J by 5 bases. CDR1 MGHRA and CDR2 YSYEKL come from the germline V gene. The CDR3 reads CASSQVPAGDPQLNNEQFF. The CDR3 DNA follows: TGCGCCAGCAGCCAAGTCCCAGCGGGAGACCCCCAATTAAACAATGAGCAGTTCTTC.

This clone was detected a few times. The gene calls are TRBV5-1 and TRBJ2-7, with a weak D call TRBD1 (5 bases). Trimming stripped 0 bases from V and 3 bases from J, with 7 bases between. The germline V gene has CDR1 SGHRS and CDR2 YFSETQ. CDR3 length equals 13 residues. CDR3 sequence: CASSLGQNYEQYF. The CDR3 DNA sequence: TGCGCCAGCAGCTTGGGACAGAACTACGAGCAGTACTTC.

The V gene is TRBV5-4, the J gene TRBJ2-2; D remains ambiguous. The ends were cut back, 3 bases at V and 0 bases at J, with 9 bases in the middle. The CDR3 extends over 15 amino acids. CDR1 is SGHNT and CDR2 is YYREEE in the germline V gene (reference sequence). The CDR3 spells CASSSSRSNTGELFF. The CDR3 DNA is TGTGCCAGCAGCTCCTCTCGGTCGAACACCGGGGAGCTGTTTTTT.

This chain links TRBV28 with TRBJ1-3, with D hard to call. CDR1 and CDR2 (germline): MDHEN, SYDVKM. This CDR3 is 15 amino acids long. V dropped 5 bases and J dropped 2 bases, with 13 bases sitting between them. The CDR3 DNA is TGTGCCAGCAGTCGTCAAAGGAAGACTGGAAACACCATATATTTT. This translates into CASSRQRKTGNTIYF.

The chain is built from TRBV23-1 and TRBJ2-7; 7 nucleotides align to TRBD1. TRBV23-1 has ORF status, its function being uncertain. Trimming at V came to 4 bases and at J to 9 bases, leaving 12 bases not matched to a gene. The CDR3 is 14 amino acids. The CDR3 nucleotides read TGCGCCAGCAGTCGCTCCCAAGACAGGGCGGGGCAGTACTTC. It encodes CASSRSQDRAGQYF.

The V and J genes are TRBV6-6 and TRBJ1-1; no definite D call. Trimming pared 2 bases from V and 3 bases from J, leaving 4 bases between. This CDR3 spans 12 amino acids. Germline CDR1 is MNHNY and CDR2 is SVGAGI (reference sequence). CDR3 sequence (DNA): TGTGCCAGCAGTTACAAGGACACTGAAGCTTTCTTT. Its translation: CASSYKDTEAFF.

V is TRBV6-5 and J is TRBJ1-2, with 12 bases lining up with TRBD1. V dropped 4 bases and J dropped 8; count of bases not matched to a gene: 8. Germline V gives CDR1 MNHEY, CDR2 SVGAGI. The CDR3 is 15 amino acids. CDR3: CASSSGGQGARGYTF. CDR3 bases: TGTGCCAGCAGTTCGGGGGGACAGGGGGCGAGGGGCTACACCTTC.

The chain is built from TRBV2 and TRBJ1-2, with D possibly matching TRBD1 (5 bases). V lost 1 base and J 8 bases, leaving 8 bases between the germline ends. The CDR3 runs to 12 residues. Germline values: CDR1 SNHLY, CDR2 FYNNEI. In nucleotides, the CDR3 is TGTGCCAGCAGTGAAGGCGGGGGGGGCTACACCTTC. It specifies CASSEGGGGYTF.

CDR3 residues: CASRTQGQFTEAFF. CDR3 coding DNA: TGTGCCAGCAGGACACAGGGACAGTTCACTGAAGCTTTCTTT. V is TRBV6-5 and J is TRBJ1-1; 7 nucleotides line up with TRBD1. CDR1 is MNHEY, CDR2 SVGAGI, per germline. V shed 6 bases, J shed 4 bases, and the junction held 8 bases outside the gene matches. This CDR3 has 14 amino acids.

This chain connects TRBV7-9 to TRBJ2-5; 8 nucleotides line up with TRBD1. CDR1 SEHNR and CDR2 FQNEAQ come from the germline V gene (reference sequence). V dropped 5 bases and J dropped 5; count of bases not matched to a gene: 10. CDR3 size: 15 residues. The CDR3 region has the DNA TGTGCCAGCAGCGTGGACAGGGTCATCACGGAGACCCAGTACTTC. It encodes CASSVDRVITETQYF. Looking up the rest from reference TRBV7-9 and TRBJ2-5 gives the full variable domain: DTGVSQNPRHKITKRGQNVTFRCDPISEHNRLYWYRQTLGQGPEFLTYFQNEAQLEKSRLLSDRFSAERPKGSFSTLEIQRTEQGDSAMYLCASSVDRVITETQYFGPGTRLLVL.

The chain recombines TRBV30 with TRBJ1-1, with D maybe TRBD1 (6 bases). The CDR3 sequence is 12 residues long. The germline gives CDR1 GTSNPN, CDR2 SVGIG (reference sequence). Trimming took 8 bases from V and 2 from J, leaving 12 bases between them. The CDR3 region is CALWGRNTEAFF. In DNA form, the CDR3 reads TGTGCCCTGTGGGGGCGAAACACTGAAGCTTTCTTT.

This chain links TRBV6-5 with TRBJ2-7, with 7 bases fitting TRBD2. Germline lookup yields CDR1 MNHEY and CDR2 SVGAGI. The trim removed 0 bases at V and 3 bases at J, leaving 5 bases unmatched. This CDR3 has 15 residues. The CDR3 is CASSYSLAELYEQYF. For the CDR3, the DNA is TGTGCCAGCAGTTACTCGCTAGCGGAGCTCTACGAGCAGTACTTC.

The chain couples TRBV6-5 to TRBJ1-2, with unresolved D. Germline V CDR1 and CDR2: MNHEY, SVGAGI. The V end was cut by 4 bases, the J end by 0 bases, with 9 bases between. The CDR3 length is 14 residues. The CDR3 nucleotides read TGTGCCAGCAGTTCCGACGGAGCTAACTATGGCTACACCTTC. This translates into CASSSDGANYGYTF.

The chain joins TRBV9 to TRBJ2-3; 11 nucleotides agree with TRBD1. Germline CDR1 SGDLS, CDR2 YYNGEE. CDR3 size: 16 residues. Germline trimming cut 4 bases from V and 4 bases from J; bases unmatched to any gene: 8. The CDR3 loop is CASSQGQGVGSDTQYF. The DNA of the CDR3 is TGTGCCAGCAGCCAGGGACAGGGGGTAGGTTCAGATACGCAGTATTTT.

This clone was recorded a few times. This chain uses TRBV5-4 with TRBJ1-6; TRBD1 agrees at 12 bases. This CDR3 comprises 18 residues. The V segment lost 0 bases and the J segment 7 bases; nucleotides outside the gene matches: 8. Germline V gene data show CDR1 as SGHNT and CDR2 as YYREEE (reference sequence). The CDR3 is CASSLGGGTGGENSPLHF. The CDR3 DNA reads TGTGCCAGCAGCTTGGGTGGCGGGACAGGGGGCGAGAATTCACCCCTCCACTTT.

The chain carries TRBV2 and TRBJ2-3; a weak D match, TRBD2 (6 bases). This CDR3 is built from 15 residues. Trimming pared 4 bases from V and 2 bases from J, leaving 13 bases between. CDR1 SNHLY and CDR2 FYNNEI come from the germline V gene. The CDR3 here is CASSVSGPYTDTQYF. The CDR3 coding sequence is TGTGCCAGCAGTGTTAGCGGCCCGTACACAGATACGCAGTATTTT.

The chain recombines TRBV28 with TRBJ2-6; no reliable D call. V lost 8 bases and J lost 5, with 13 bases in between. The CDR3 covers 14 residues. Germline V gene lookup returns CDR1 MDHEN and CDR2 SYDVKM. This CDR3 is CASYSELWANVLTF. CDR3 bases: TGTGCCAGCTATTCAGAGCTCTGGGCCAACGTCCTGACTTTC.

This chain links TRBV2 with TRBJ1-6, with D perhaps matching TRBD1 (5 bases). CDR1 is SNHLY and CDR2 is FYNNEI in the germline V gene. Trimming pared 7 bases from V and 2 bases from J, leaving 12 bases between. CDR3 length: 15 residues. CDR3 DNA: TGTGCCAGCACAGGGTATTCGACCTATAATTCACCCCTCCACTTT. Translating it yields CASTGYSTYNSPLHF.

This clone was observed a single time. The rearrangement links TRBV28 to TRBJ1-3, with D hard to call. Trimming removed 6 bases from V and 1 base from J, with 13 bases in between. The germline gives CDR1 MDHEN, CDR2 SYDVKM. This CDR3 spans 15 amino acids. CDR3 sequence: CASSPGSGSGNTIYF. CDR3 bases: TGTGCCAGCAGCCCCGGCTCGGGATCTGGAAACACCATATATTTT.

The V gene is TRBV27, the J gene TRBJ2-7, with D perhaps given as TRBD1 or TRBD2 (5 bases each). The germline gives CDR1 MNHEY, CDR2 SMNVEV (reference sequence). Trimming removed 3 bases at V and 0 bases at J, with 9 bases between. CDR3 length equals 14 residues. The CDR3 bases are TGTGCCAGCAGTTTTAAGGGGAGCTCCTACGAGCAGTACTTC. Protein sequence: CASSFKGSSYEQYF.